Below, 30 T cell receptor beta chains from the same sample are listed, as sequenced in a study of T-cell reconstitution after alpha-beta-depleted transplantation in children. Researchers prepared the TCRbeta library using unique molecular identifiers, the study reports. TCRdb processed the PCR reads anew with MiXCR; each CDR3 protein has one entry. The sample shows about 610,000 distinct CDR3 sequences, approximately 10% of them seen only once. Here the sequenced sample was PBMCs from the stem cell graft donor, taken from the stem cell graft. All receptors derive from a human donor who donated a stem cell graft to a child with acute myeloid leukemia.

The rearrangement uses TRBV20-1 and TRBJ2-1, with 13 bases fitting TRBD2. The CDR3 is 16 residues long. V was clipped by 1 base and J by 2 bases; unmatched bases: 2. Germline assignment: CDR1 DFQATT and CDR2 SNEGSKA (reference sequence). The CDR3 spells CSARGGTSGTYNEQFF. Here the CDR3 DNA reads TGCAGTGCTAGAGGAGGGACTAGCGGGACCTACAATGAGCAGTTCTTC.

This clonotype was detected many times. V is TRBV7-3 and J is TRBJ2-2; D uncertain. From germline, CDR1 is SGHTA and CDR2 FQGTGA. Trimming shortened V by 1 base and J by 6 bases, and 6 bases separated the two germline ends. The CDR3 runs 13 residues. The CDR3, as DNA: TGTGCCAGCAGCTTAAGCCGTTCCGGGGAGCTGTTTTTT. Translation gives CASSLSRSGELFF.

The chain is built from TRBV20-1 and TRBJ2-6; TRBD1 agrees at 9 bases. Germline V gives CDR1 DFQATT, CDR2 SNEGSKA (reference sequence). CDR3 length: 16 amino acids. Unmatched junction bases numbered 6, after V lost 5 bases and J lost 1 base. For the CDR3, the DNA is TGCAGTGCTGGGGGACAGGGAGGGTCTGGGGCCAACGTCCTGACTTTC. It is translated as CSAGGQGGSGANVLTF.

This clonotype was counted once. At one end the junction does not follow the germline gene, possibly because of a read error. The chain carries TRBV27 and TRBJ2-1; TRBD2 matches 9 bases. Per the germline V gene, CDR1 is MNHEY and CDR2 is SMNVEV (reference sequence). This CDR3 spans 16 amino acids. CDR3: CASQAGGREGQNEKFF. The CDR3 DNA reads as TGTGCCAGCCAAGCTGGGGGGCGGGAGGGCCAGAATGAGAAGTTCTTC.

V usage is TRBV9 and J usage is TRBJ2-7, with a tentative D call TRBD2 (5 bases). The CDR3 runs to 17 residues. Per germline, CDR1 SGDLS and CDR2 YYNGEE. Trimming removed 0 bases from V and 5 bases from J, with 21 bases in between. This chain's CDR3 is CASSVGASGTLQDEQYF. DNA of the CDR3: TGTGCCAGCAGCGTAGGGGCCAGCGGAACTCTCCAGGACGAGCAGTACTTC.

This clonotype was observed at least ten times. The chain has TRBV5-1 and TRBJ1-2; possibly TRBD1 for D (5 bases). The CDR3 consists of 13 residues. V dropped 0 bases and J dropped 2 bases, with 5 bases sitting between them. Germline assignment: CDR1 SGHRS and CDR2 YFSETQ. The CDR3 reads CASSLGQNYGYTF. For the CDR3, the DNA is TGCGCCAGCAGCTTGGGACAGAACTATGGCTACACCTTC.

This clonotype occurred a few times. The chain recombines TRBV11-2 with TRBJ2-1; TRBD2 aligns across 15 bases. This CDR3 contains 20 residues. V shed 5 bases, J shed 5 bases, and the junction held 16 bases outside the gene matches. Germline CDR1 is SGHAT and CDR2 is FQNNGV. CDR3 loop: CASSGRTSGGEGRANNEQFF. Here the CDR3 DNA reads TGTGCCAGCAGCGGGCGGACTAGCGGGGGGGAGGGAAGAGCCAACAATGAGCAGTTCTTC. Variable domain in full (rest from reference TRBV11-2 and TRBJ2-1): EAGVAQSPRYKIIEKRQSVAFWCNPISGHATLYWYQQILGQGPKLLIQFQNNGVVDDSQLPKDRFSAERLKGVDSTLKIQPAKLEDSAVYLCASSGRTSGGEGRANNEQFFGPGTRLTVL.

This clonotype was recorded a few times. The junction differs from germline at one of its ends, possibly a read error. Here the CDR3 reads CASSLGFGTETRIATKYF. CDR3 bases: TGTGCCAGCAGCTTAGGATTTGGGACAGAGACTCGAATTGCCACTAAGTACTTC. This chain joins TRBV11-3 and TRBJ1-2; 7 nucleotides match TRBD1. CDR3 length: 18 residues. Germline CDR1 SGHNT, CDR2 YENEEA.

The rearrangement joins TRBV20-1 to TRBJ2-7; D is perhaps TRBD1 (6 bases). Germline lookup yields CDR1 DFQATT and CDR2 SNEGSKA (reference sequence). The ends were cut back, 2 bases at V and 1 base at J, with 15 bases in the middle. The CDR3 spans 15 residues. The CDR3 DNA reads as TGCAGTGCTAGACATACAGGGATAACTTCCTACGAGCAGTACTTC. Its protein is CSARHTGITSYEQYF.

This clonotype has a count of ten or more. The chain is built from TRBV7-2 and TRBJ2-7; TRBD2 aligns across 15 bases. Germline-derived CDR1 and CDR2 are SGHTA and FQGNSA. This CDR3 region has 15 residues. The trim removed 3 bases at V and 4 bases at J, leaving 1 base unmatched. CDR3 bases: TGTGCCAGCAGCTTTGGACTAGCGGGAGGGTACGAGCAGTACTTC. It codes for CASSFGLAGGYEQYF.

The chain has TRBV4-3 and TRBJ2-1, with TRBD2 matching over 8 bases. The CDR3 runs 15 residues. The germline V gene encodes CDR1 LGHNA and CDR2 YSLEER. V was pared by 0 bases and J by 6 bases, with 4 bases of the junction left unmatched. CDR3 loop: CASSQEAGVSNEQFF. The CDR3 nucleotides are TGCGCCAGCAGCCAAGAAGCGGGAGTCAGCAATGAGCAGTTCTTC.

V and J are TRBV2 and TRBJ1-2; D is unclear. The germline gives CDR1 SNHLY, CDR2 FYNNEI. This CDR3 has 13 residues. V dropped 5 bases and J dropped 5 bases, with 12 bases sitting between them. The CDR3 sequence is CASSKAADYGYTF. The CDR3 DNA reads TGTGCCAGCAGTAAGGCAGCCGATTATGGCTACACCTTC.

In this sample, this clonotype turned up many times. The CDR3 loop reads CASSFIRDRGIGATNEKLFF. Here the CDR3 DNA reads TGTGCCAGCAGTTTTATACGGGACAGGGGGATTGGAGCAACTAATGAAAAACTGTTTTTT. The chain uses TRBV11-1 and TRBJ1-4; 11 bases align to TRBD1. Germline V gene data show CDR1 as SGHAT and CDR2 as FQDESV (reference sequence). V was clipped by 6 bases and J by 0 bases; unmatched bases: 15. There are 20 residues in the CDR3.

The V and J genes are TRBV18 and TRBJ2-7; possible D gene TRBD2, 5 bases. Germline CDR1 KGHSH, CDR2 LQKENI. V dropped 0 bases and J dropped 7 bases, with 13 bases sitting between them. The CDR3 extends over 14 amino acids. The CDR3 bases are TGTGCCAGCTCACCACCCACCCCGGACTGGGAGCAGTACTTC. This codes for CASSPPTPDWEQYF.

For the CDR3, the DNA is TGTGCCAGCAGCTTCCGAGGACAAACCCAAGAGACCCAGTACTTC. Amino acids: CASSFRGQTQETQYF. The genes are TRBV7-3 and TRBJ2-5; TRBD1 is a possible D gene (5 bases). The germline V gene encodes CDR1 SGHTA and CDR2 FQGTGA. The CDR3 runs 15 residues. V was trimmed by 3 bases and J by 1 base, leaving 12 bases between them.

The V and J genes are TRBV3-1 and TRBJ2-4; TRBD1 aligns across 8 bases. This CDR3 spans 15 amino acids. Trimming removed 4 bases from V and 5 bases from J; junction bases left unmatched: 7. Looked up from germline, CDR1 is LGHDT and CDR2 is YNNKEL (reference sequence). CDR3 loop: CASSLQDRDENIQYF. The CDR3 DNA reads TGTGCCAGCAGCCTCCAGGACAGGGACGAAAACATTCAGTACTTC. Based on the CDR3 plus reference TRBV3-1 and TRBJ2-4, the full variable domain is DTAVSQTPKYLVTQMGNDKSIKCEQNLGHDTMYWYKQDSKKFLKIMFSYNNKELIINETVPNRFSPKSPDKAHLNLHINSLELGDSAVYFCASSLQDRDENIQYFGAGTRLSVL.

This clonotype was counted many times. The V gene is TRBV5-1, the J gene TRBJ2-3; D might be TRBD1 or TRBD2, each matching 5 bases. Trimming took 4 bases from V and 3 from J, leaving 6 bases between them. The CDR3 runs 12 residues. The germline gives CDR1 SGHRS, CDR2 YFSETQ. CDR3 nucleotides: TGCGCCAGCAGCGGGGGAACAGATACGCAGTATTTT. It translates to CASSGGTDTQYF. Full variable domain (missing parts from reference TRBV5-1 and TRBJ2-3): KAGVTQTPRYLIKTRGQQVTLSCSPISGHRSVSWYQQTPGQGLQFLFEYFSETQRNKGNFPGRFSGRQFSNSRSEMNVSTLELGDSALYLCASSGGTDTQYFGPGTRLTVL.

This clonotype has ten or more counts. This chain connects TRBV20-1 to TRBJ2-7; 8 bases are shared with TRBD2. Germline CDR1 reads DFQATT; CDR2 reads SNEGSKA (reference sequence). The junction had 13 bases not matched to a gene; V was cut back by 2 bases and J by 7 bases. The CDR3 totals 15 residues. CDR3 amino acids: CSARSPGGPIREQYF. CDR3 nucleotide sequence: TGCAGTGCTAGATCGCCGGGAGGGCCCATTAGGGAGCAGTACTTC.

This clonotype has just one count. This may stem from a read error, because a much larger clone lies one nucleotide away. V usage is TRBV5-1 and J usage is TRBJ2-1; 10 bases fit TRBD2. Matching the DNA end better, TRBJ2-7 makes the J call doubtful. There are 18 residues in the CDR3. From germline, CDR1 is SGHRS and CDR2 YFSETQ. The CDR3 DNA follows: TGCGCCAGCAGCGCGACCACCTCTAGCGGGAGCTTCAGCAATGAGCAGTACTTC. This translates into CASSATTSSGSFSNEQYF.

V and J are TRBV12-3 or TRBV12-4 and TRBJ2-2; 13 nucleotides align to TRBD2. Germline trimming cut 6 bases from V and 4 bases from J; bases unmatched to any gene: 5. CDR3 length: 16 amino acids. This CDR3 reads CASRKGLAGLTGELFF. CDR3 sequence (DNA): TGTGCCAGCAGGAAGGGACTAGCGGGACTCACCGGGGAGCTGTTTTTT.

This clonotype was found many times. The chain employs TRBV5-1 and TRBJ2-5; D gene uncertain. There are 15 residues in the CDR3. The germline V gene has CDR1 SGHRS and CDR2 YFSETQ. V was pared by 4 bases and J by 2 bases, with 15 bases between. The DNA for the CDR3 is TGCGCCAGCAGCATCAGCCCGGGCCCTCAAGAGACCCAGTACTTC. This codes for CASSISPGPQETQYF.

The chain recombines TRBV9 with TRBJ2-7; 9 bases fit TRBD2. The junction had 11 bases not matched to a gene; V was cut back by 2 bases and J by 2 bases. CDR3 length: 17 amino acids. The germline CDR1 and CDR2 sequences are SGDLS and YYNGEE. The CDR3 protein is CASSVGGSGSNTYEQYF. CDR3 nucleotide sequence: TGTGCCAGCAGCGTGGGAGGTAGCGGGAGTAACACCTACGAGCAGTACTTC.

V gene TRBV12-3 or TRBV12-4 combines with J gene TRBJ2-5; D might be TRBD1 (6 bases). The V end was cut by 5 bases, the J end by 4 bases, with 14 bases between. CDR3 size: 14 residues. CDR3 protein: CASSPVAGAETQYF. CDR3 nucleotides: TGTGCCAGCAGTCCCGTCGCAGGGGCAGAGACCCAGTACTTC.

The chain has TRBV20-1 and TRBJ1-6; possible D gene TRBD1, 6 bases. There are 16 residues in the CDR3. Trimming stripped 0 bases from V and 7 bases from J, with 16 bases between. Germline CDR1 DFQATT, CDR2 SNEGSKA (reference sequence). CDR3 sequence reads: CSARDPLQGKNSPLHF. As DNA, the CDR3 is TGCAGTGCTAGAGATCCCCTACAGGGAAAGAATTCACCCCTCCACTTT.

There are a few counts of this clonotype. The V call is TRBV29-1, the J call TRBJ2-7; D call uncertain. CDR3 length: 11 amino acids. Trimming took off 5 bases at V and 3 bases at J, with 8 bases between the two ends. Germline lookup yields CDR1 SQVTM and CDR2 ANQGSEA. The CDR3 sequence: CSVRRDYEQYF. CDR3 bases: TGCAGCGTTAGGAGAGACTACGAGCAGTACTTC.

The V and J genes are TRBV5-1 and TRBJ2-1; the D gene is possibly TRBD2 (5 bases). From germline, CDR1 is SGHRS and CDR2 YFSETQ. V shed 0 bases and J shed 5 bases, with 9 bases lying between them. The CDR3 runs to 14 residues. The CDR3 reads CASSLVPADNEQFF. CDR3 in DNA: TGCGCCAGCAGCTTGGTCCCAGCGGACAATGAGCAGTTCTTC.

The chain uses TRBV19 and TRBJ1-1, with unresolved D. CDR1 and CDR2 from the germline V gene are LNHDA and SQIVND (reference sequence). V gave up 1 base and J gave up 4 bases, with 10 bases separating them. The CDR3 is 14 amino acids. The CDR3 loop reads CASSIGVGSTEAFF. CDR3 nucleotides: TGTGCCAGTAGTATAGGGGTCGGGAGCACTGAAGCTTTCTTT.

The chain joins TRBV29-1 to TRBJ1-4, with no clear D. This CDR3 has 12 residues. Germline V gene lookup returns CDR1 SQVTM and CDR2 ANQGSEA. The germline V and J ends were trimmed by 4 bases and 8 bases, with 11 bases remaining between them. CDR3 sequence (DNA): TGCAGCGTTGGACCGGCGAGGGAAAAACTGTTTTTT. It codes for CSVGPAREKLFF. Combining the CDR3 with reference TRBV29-1 and TRBJ1-4 gives the whole variable domain SAVISQKPSRDICQRGTSLTIQCQVDSQVTMMFWYRQQPGQSLTLIATANQGSEATYESGFVIDKFPISRPNLTFSTLTVSNMSPEDSSIYLCSVGPAREKLFFGSGTQLSVL.

The chain is built from TRBV4-2 and TRBJ2-2, with TRBD1 matching over 10 bases. The CDR3 spans 16 residues. Germline CDR1 is LGHNA and CDR2 is YNFKEQ. V lost 3 bases, J lost 5 bases, and 6 bases stayed unmatched. CDR3 sequence (DNA): TGTGCCAGCAGCCACCCGGACAGGGGGGAAACCGGGGAGCTGTTTTTT. It specifies CASSHPDRGETGELFF.

This clonotype was seen a few times. The chain couples TRBV3-1 to TRBJ2-4; possibly TRBD1 or TRBD2 for D (5 bases each). CDR3 length equals 15 residues. V lost 5 bases to trimming and J lost 11 bases, with 22 bases between them. Germline CDR1 is LGHDT and CDR2 is YNNKEL (reference sequence). The CDR3 is CASSYFSGTLGVQYF. CDR3 sequence (DNA): TGTGCCAGCAGCTATTTTTCCGGGACGCTGGGCGTTCAGTACTTC.